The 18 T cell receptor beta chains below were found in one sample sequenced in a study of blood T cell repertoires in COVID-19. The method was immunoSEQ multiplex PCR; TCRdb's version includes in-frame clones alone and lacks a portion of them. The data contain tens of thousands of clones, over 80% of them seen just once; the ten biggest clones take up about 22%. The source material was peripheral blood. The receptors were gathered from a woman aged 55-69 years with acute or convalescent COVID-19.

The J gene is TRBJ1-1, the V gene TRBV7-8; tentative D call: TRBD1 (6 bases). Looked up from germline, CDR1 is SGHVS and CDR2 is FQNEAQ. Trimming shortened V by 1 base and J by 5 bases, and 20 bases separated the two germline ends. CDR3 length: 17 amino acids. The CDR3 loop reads CASSLGERTGQKTEAFF. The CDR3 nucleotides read TGTGCCAGCAGCTTAGGGGAACGGACCGGACAGAAAACTGAAGCTTTCTTT.

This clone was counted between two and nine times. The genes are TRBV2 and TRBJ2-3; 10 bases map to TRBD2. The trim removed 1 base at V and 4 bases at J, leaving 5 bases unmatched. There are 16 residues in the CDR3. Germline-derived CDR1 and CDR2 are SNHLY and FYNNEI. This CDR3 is CASSEGGAGGPDTQYF. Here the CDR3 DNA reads TGTGCCAGCAGTGAAGGGGGAGCGGGGGGGCCAGATACGCAGTATTTT.

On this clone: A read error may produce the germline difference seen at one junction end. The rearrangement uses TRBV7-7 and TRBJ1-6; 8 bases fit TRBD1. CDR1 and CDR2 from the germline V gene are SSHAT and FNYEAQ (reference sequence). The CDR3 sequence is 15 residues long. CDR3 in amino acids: CASSRDRFVGSPLHF. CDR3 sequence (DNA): TGTGCTAGCAGCCGGGACAGGTTTGTAGGTTCACCCCTCCACTTT.

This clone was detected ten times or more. Here the CDR3 DNA reads TGTGCCAGTAGTCAGAACACAGGTAGCAATCAGCCCCAGCATTTT. Protein: CASSQNTGSNQPQHF. The chain couples TRBV19 to TRBJ1-5, with D tentatively TRBD1 (5 bases). The CDR3 consists of 15 residues. Germline loops: CDR1 LNHDA, CDR2 SQIVND (reference sequence). Trimming left V 5 bases short and J 0 bases short, with 11 bases between.

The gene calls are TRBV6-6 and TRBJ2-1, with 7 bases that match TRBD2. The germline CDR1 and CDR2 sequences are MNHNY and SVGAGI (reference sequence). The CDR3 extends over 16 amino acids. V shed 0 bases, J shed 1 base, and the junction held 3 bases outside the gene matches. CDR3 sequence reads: CASSYSTGGSYNEQFF. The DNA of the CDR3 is TGTGCCAGCAGTTACTCTACGGGGGGATCCTACAATGAGCAGTTCTTC.

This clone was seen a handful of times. CDR3 sequence reads: CASSRGPGGSYNSPLHF. CDR3 bases: TGTGCCAGCAGTCGAGGACCGGGGGGCTCCTATAATTCACCCCTCCACTTT. This chain uses TRBV5-5 with TRBJ1-6, with a weak D call TRBD1 (5 bases). The CDR3 contains 17 residues. Trimming removed 5 bases from V and 0 bases from J, with 15 bases in between. Germline V gene sequence: CDR1 SGHKS, CDR2 YYEKEE (reference sequence).

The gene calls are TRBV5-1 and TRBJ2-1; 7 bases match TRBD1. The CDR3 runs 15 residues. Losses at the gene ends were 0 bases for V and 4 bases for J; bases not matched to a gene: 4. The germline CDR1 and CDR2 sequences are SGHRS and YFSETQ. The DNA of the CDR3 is TGCGCCAGCAGCTTGGGGGACAGATCTTACAATGAGCAGTTCTTC. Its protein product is CASSLGDRSYNEQFF.

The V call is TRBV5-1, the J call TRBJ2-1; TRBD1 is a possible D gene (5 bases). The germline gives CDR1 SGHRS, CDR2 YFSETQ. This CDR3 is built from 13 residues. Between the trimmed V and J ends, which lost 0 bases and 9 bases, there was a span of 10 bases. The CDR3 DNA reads TGCGCCAGCAGCTTGGTCCAGGGCGGTGAGCAGTTCTTC. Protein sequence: CASSLVQGGEQFF.

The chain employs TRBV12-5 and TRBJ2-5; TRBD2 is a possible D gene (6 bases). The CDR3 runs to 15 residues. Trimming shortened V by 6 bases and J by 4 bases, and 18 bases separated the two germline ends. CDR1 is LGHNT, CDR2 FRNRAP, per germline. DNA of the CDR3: TGTGCTAGTGGCCCGAACACGGGGGATGGAGAGACCCAGTACTTC. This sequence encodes CASGPNTGDGETQYF.

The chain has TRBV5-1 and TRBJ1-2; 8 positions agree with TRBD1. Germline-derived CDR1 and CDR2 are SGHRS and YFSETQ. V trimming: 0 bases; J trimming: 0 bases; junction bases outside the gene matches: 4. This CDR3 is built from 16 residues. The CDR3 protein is CASSLVGQGANYGYTF. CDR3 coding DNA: TGCGCCAGCAGCTTGGTCGGACAGGGCGCTAACTATGGCTACACCTTC. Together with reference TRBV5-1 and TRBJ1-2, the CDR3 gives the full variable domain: KAGVTQTPRYLIKTRGQQVTLSCSPISGHRSVSWYQQTPGQGLQFLFEYFSETQRNKGNFPGRFSGRQFSNSRSEMNVSTLELGDSALYLCASSLVGQGANYGYTFGSGTRLTVV.

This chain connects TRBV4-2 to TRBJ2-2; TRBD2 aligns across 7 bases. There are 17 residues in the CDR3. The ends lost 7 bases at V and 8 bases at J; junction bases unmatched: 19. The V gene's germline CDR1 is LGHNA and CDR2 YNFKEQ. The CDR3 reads CASTDSLAAKGSGELFF. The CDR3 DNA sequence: TGTGCCAGCACCGACTCCCTAGCGGCCAAAGGGTCTGGGGAGCTGTTTTTT.

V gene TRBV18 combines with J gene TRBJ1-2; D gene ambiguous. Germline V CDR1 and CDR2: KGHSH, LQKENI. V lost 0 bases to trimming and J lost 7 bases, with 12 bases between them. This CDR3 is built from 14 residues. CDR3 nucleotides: TGTGCCAGCTCACCACCCGGGGTCCTGGCTGGCTACACCTTC. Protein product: CASSPPGVLAGYTF.

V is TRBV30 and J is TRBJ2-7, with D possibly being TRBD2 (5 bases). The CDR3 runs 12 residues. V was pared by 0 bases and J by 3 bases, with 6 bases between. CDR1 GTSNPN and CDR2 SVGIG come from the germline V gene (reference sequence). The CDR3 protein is CAWSVRDYEQYF. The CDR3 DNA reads TGTGCCTGGAGTGTACGGGACTACGAGCAGTACTTC.

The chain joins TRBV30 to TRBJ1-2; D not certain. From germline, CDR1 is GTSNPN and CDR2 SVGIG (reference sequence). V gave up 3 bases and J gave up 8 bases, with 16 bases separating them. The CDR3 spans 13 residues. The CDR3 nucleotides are TGTGCCTGGAGCGTAGACACTCTCGGAGGCTACACCTTC. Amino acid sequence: CAWSVDTLGGYTF.

In DNA form, the CDR3 reads TGTGCCAGCAGTCCAAATAGCGGGTACAGCACAGATACGCAGTATTTT. Its translation is CASSPNSGYSTDTQYF. The genes are TRBV6-2 or TRBV6-3 and TRBJ2-3; 7 bases are a match to TRBD2. After removal of 5 bases from V and 0 bases from J, the junction contained 8 bases not matched to a gene. Looked up from germline, CDR1 is MNHEY and CDR2 is SVGEGT. The CDR3 runs 16 residues.

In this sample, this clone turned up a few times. The CDR3, as DNA: TGTGCCAGCAGCAAAGAGGCAGACAGGGAAGGAACTGAAGCTTTCTTT. It encodes CASSKEADREGTEAFF. The V and J genes are TRBV21-1 and TRBJ1-1; whether TRBD1, the table's D call, matches the DNA was not checked. TRBV21-1 has pseudogene status. The CDR3 totals 16 residues.

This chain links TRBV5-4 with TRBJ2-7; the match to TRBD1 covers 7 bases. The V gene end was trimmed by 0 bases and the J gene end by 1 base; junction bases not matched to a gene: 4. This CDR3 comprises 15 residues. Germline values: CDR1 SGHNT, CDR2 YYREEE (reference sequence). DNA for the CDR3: TGTGCCAGCAGCTTGGGACAGGGTACGTCCTACGAGCAGTACTTC. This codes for CASSLGQGTSYEQYF.

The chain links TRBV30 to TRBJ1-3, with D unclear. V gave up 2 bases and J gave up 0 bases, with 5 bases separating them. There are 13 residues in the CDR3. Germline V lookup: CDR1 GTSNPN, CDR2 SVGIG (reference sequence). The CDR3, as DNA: TGTGCCTGGAGTCGGGACTCTGGAAACACCATATATTTT. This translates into CAWSRDSGNTIYF.